This TCR beta chain was identified in a study of T cell repertoires in cytomegalovirus infection (dated by TCRdb to the late 2010s). Background on the whole study: Alongside well-studied HLA-B-restricted epitopes, the peptide stimulations were aimed at recently identified HLA-C-restricted CMV epitopes, whose presentation resists viral immunomodulation. Because public TCR beta signatures pointed to carriage of CMV infection together with the matching HLA type, the HLA type of each donor mattered for the analysis.

These reads were obtained on an Illumina HiSeq 1500. TCRdb reprocessing: public reads trimmed at Q25 with fastp, clones called with MiXCR, in-frame beta chains kept. Here each entry gathers all rows of one CDR3 protein and keeps the most common genes and DNA. Across this sample there are 640,000 or so distinct CDR3 sequences, with 33% seen only once. Clones ranked in the top ten supply roughly 20% of the sample. The treatment or condition label for this specimen denotes: in vitro stimulation with specific CMV peptide epitopes to enrich CMV-specific T cells. The research as a whole found: Cumulative frequency of public TCR beta family members discriminated carriers of CMV infection plus the relevant HLA type in this cohort and an independent roughly 330-donor cohort. In the ex vivo response, HLA-C-restricted CMV-specific TCR beta clonotypes were dominant, and in two of eight donors the single most frequent clonotype came from this HLA-C-restricted group.

In the case of this clonotype: Its antigen specificity is not known. The junction does not match germline at one end; this may be a read error.

The sequence came from a human donor in good health (CMV status not recorded). Some clones in this sample may be carry-over from other donors' samples. The source material was cultured PBMCs, sampled from culture after CMV antigen stimulation.

The nucleotides read TGTGTCAGCACTGGATATGGCGGGAGGTCCTCTCATACGCAGTATTTT. It codes for CVSTGYGGRSSHTQYF. In this chain, TRBV7-2 is recombined with TRBJ2-3; 8 central bases correspond to TRBD2. The germline V gene yields SGHTA for CDR1 and FQGNSA for CDR2. The CDR3 runs 16 residues from the cysteine to the phenylalanine. The only DNA kept is the CDR3, 48 bases in frame from the first base.